Listed below are T cell receptor beta chains from one sample, sequenced in a study of blood T cell repertoires in COVID-19. Profiled with immunoSEQ multiplex PCR; TCRdb holds only in-frame clones, not every one. This table holds under 300,000 clones, approximately 88% found once. Sequencing was carried out using PBMCs or T cells enriched from blood (not recorded which). The origin of the receptors is a woman between 40 and 50 years old with acute COVID-19. Both conserved end residues are part of each CDR3. A D gene is named only where the DNA matches it firmly. Clone sizes are given selectively: once, few, many, or a class where the clone is expanded.

TRBV7-9,NA,TRBJ2-3,NA,CASSLGGLQGPDTQYF,TGTGCCAGCAGCTTAGGGGGTTTGCAGGGCCCAGATACGCAGTATTTT
TRBV7-2,TRBD1,TRBJ2-7,many,CASSWDRGAYEQYF,TGTGCCAGCAGCTGGGACAGGGGGGCCTACGAGCAGTACTTC
TRBV27,TRBD1,TRBJ1-3,NA,CASSLSGTGNSGNTIYF,TGTGCCAGCAGTTTATCCGGGACAGGGAACTCTGGAAACACCATATATTTT
TRBV11-2,NA,TRBJ1-3,NA,CASSLDSSGNTIYF,TGTGCCAGCAGCCTTGACAGCTCTGGAAACACCATATATTTT
TRBV4-1,TRBD1,TRBJ1-1,NA,CASSQVVRQGEAFF,TGCGCCAGCAGCCAAGTTGTGAGACAGGGTGAAGCTTTCTTT
TRBV15,NA,TRBJ1-5,once,CATSRDRGQSQPQHF,TGTGCCACCAGCAGAGATCGCGGACAGAGTCAGCCCCAGCATTTT
TRBV5-5,TRBD2,TRBJ2-2,few,CASSTGLAANTGELFF,TGTGCCAGCAGCACAGGACTAGCGGCGAACACCGGGGAGCTGTTTTTT
TRBV9,NA,TRBJ1-4,NA,CASSSGLGLGNEKLFF,TGTGCCAGCAGCTCAGGCTTGGGACTTGGGAATGAAAAACTGTTTTTT
TRBV7-2,TRBD1,TRBJ1-2,NA,CASSMGQKEARYGYTF,TGTGCCAGCAGCATGGGACAGAAGGAGGCGAGGTATGGCTACACCTTC
TRBV19,TRBD1,TRBJ1-3,NA,CASRDRASDTIYF,TGTGCCAGCAGGGACAGGGCGTCGGACACCATATATTTT
TRBV7-2,TRBD1,TRBJ1-3,NA,CASSARGPGNTIYF,TGTGCCAGCAGCGCCAGGGGGCCTGGAAACACCATATATTTT
TRBV7-9,NA,TRBJ1-1,NA,CASSPVGLQNTEAFF,TGTGCCAGCAGCCCAGTTGGCCTGCAGAACACTGAAGCTTTCTTT